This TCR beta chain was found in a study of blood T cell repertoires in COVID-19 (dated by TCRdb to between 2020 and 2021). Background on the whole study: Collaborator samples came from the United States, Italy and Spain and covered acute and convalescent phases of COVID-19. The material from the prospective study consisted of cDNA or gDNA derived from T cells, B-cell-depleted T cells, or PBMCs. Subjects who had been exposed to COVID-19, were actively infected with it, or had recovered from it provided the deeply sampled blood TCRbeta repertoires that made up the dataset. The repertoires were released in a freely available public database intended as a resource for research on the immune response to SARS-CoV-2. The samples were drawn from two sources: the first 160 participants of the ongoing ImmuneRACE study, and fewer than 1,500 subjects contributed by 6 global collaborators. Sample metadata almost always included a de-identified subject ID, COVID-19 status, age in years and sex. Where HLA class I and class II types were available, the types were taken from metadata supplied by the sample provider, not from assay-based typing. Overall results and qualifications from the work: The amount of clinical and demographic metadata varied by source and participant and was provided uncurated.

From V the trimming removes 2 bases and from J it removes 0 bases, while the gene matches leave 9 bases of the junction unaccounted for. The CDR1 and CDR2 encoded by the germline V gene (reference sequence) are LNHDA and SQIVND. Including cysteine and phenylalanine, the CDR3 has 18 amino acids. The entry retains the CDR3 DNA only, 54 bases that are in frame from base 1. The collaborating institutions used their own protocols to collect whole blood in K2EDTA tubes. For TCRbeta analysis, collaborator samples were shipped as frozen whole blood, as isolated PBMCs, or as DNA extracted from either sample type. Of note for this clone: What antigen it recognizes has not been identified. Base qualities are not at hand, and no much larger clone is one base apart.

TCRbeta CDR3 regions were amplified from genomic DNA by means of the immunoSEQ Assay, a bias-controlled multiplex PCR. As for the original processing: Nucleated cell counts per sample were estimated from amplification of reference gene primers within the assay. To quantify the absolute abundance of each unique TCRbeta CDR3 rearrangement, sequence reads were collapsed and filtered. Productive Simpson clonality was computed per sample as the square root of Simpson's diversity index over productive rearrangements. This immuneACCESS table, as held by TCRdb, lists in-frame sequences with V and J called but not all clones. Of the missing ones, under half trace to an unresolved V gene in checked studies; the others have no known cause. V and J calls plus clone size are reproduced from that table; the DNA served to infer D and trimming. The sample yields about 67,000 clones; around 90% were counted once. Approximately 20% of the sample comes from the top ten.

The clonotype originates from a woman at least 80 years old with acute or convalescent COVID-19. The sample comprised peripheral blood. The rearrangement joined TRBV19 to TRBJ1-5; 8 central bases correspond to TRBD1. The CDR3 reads CASSIFGQGASSNQPQHF. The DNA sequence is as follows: TGTGCCAGTAGTATATTCGGGCAGGGGGCTAGTAGCAATCAGCCCCAGCATTTT. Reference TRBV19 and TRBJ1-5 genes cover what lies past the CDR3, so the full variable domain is DGGITQSPKYLFRKEGQNVTLSCEQNLNHDAMYWYRQDPGQGLRLIYYSQIVNDFQKGDIAEGYSVSREKKESFPLTVTSAQKNPTAFYLCASSIFGQGASSNQPQHFGDGTRLSIL.